Listed here are 22 T cell receptor beta chains from one sample, sequenced in a study of blood T cell repertoires in COVID-19. The method was immunoSEQ multiplex PCR; TCRdb's version includes in-frame clones alone and lacks a portion of them. The sample has hundreds of thousands of clones; more than 70% are singletons. Sequencing was carried out using peripheral blood. Receptors were obtained from a woman aged 55-70 years with COVID-19, enrolled during active disease.

The table lists this clone with a few counts. Other nucleotide sequences from this sample produce the same CDR3. The V call is TRBV5-1, the J call TRBJ2-1, with D hard to call. The CDR3 loop spans 14 amino acids. Looked up from germline, CDR1 is SGHRS and CDR2 is YFSETQ. Trimming stripped 0 bases from V and 4 bases from J, with 8 bases between. The CDR3: CASSLASGYNEQFF. For the CDR3, the DNA is TGCGCCAGCAGCTTGGCCTCCGGTTACAATGAGCAGTTCTTC.

The chain links TRBV7-3 to TRBJ2-2, with 14 bases that match TRBD2. The CDR3 has 17 residues. Trimming took 4 bases from V and 4 from J; bases not matched to a gene: 5. The V gene's germline CDR1 is SGHTA and CDR2 FQGTGA. CDR3 loop: CASSSGLAGGGTGELFF. CDR3 nucleotide sequence: TGTGCCAGCAGCTCAGGACTAGCGGGGGGCGGCACCGGGGAGCTGTTTTTT.

The chain employs TRBV18 and TRBJ2-7; weak D call: TRBD2 (7 bases). V was trimmed by 3 bases and J by 6 bases, leaving 12 bases between them. Per germline, CDR1 KGHSH and CDR2 LQKENI. There are 13 residues in the CDR3. CDR3 bases: TGTGCCAGCTCACCCAACGGGGGGCTCGAGCAGTACTTC. Its translation: CASSPNGGLEQYF.

Here the CDR3 reads CASSYTRQGAGGYTF. The CDR3 region has the DNA TGTGCCAGCAGTTACACCCGACAGGGGGCAGGGGGCTACACCTTC. This chain links TRBV6-5 with TRBJ1-2; TRBD1 matches 10 bases. Trimming took 2 bases from V and 8 from J; bases not matched to a gene: 8. Germline assignment: CDR1 MNHEY and CDR2 SVGAGI. This CDR3 contains 15 residues.

The chain uses TRBV15 and TRBJ2-2, with D possibly matching TRBD1 (7 bases). This CDR3 is 14 amino acids long. Trimming shortened V by 11 bases and J by 1 base, and 14 bases separated the two germline ends. Germline CDR1 and CDR2: LNHNV and YYDKDF (reference sequence). The CDR3 DNA sequence: TGTGCCGCGGGAAGGACAGGGAACACCGGGGAGCTGTTTTTT. Its translation: CAAGRTGNTGELFF.

The chain recombines TRBV4-1 with TRBJ2-7; 10 nucleotides match TRBD2. Losses at the gene ends were 2 bases for V and 0 bases for J; bases not matched to a gene: 1. Germline assignment: CDR1 MGHRA and CDR2 YSYEKL. The length of the CDR3 is 15 residues. The CDR3, as DNA: TGCGCCAGCAGCCAACTAGCGGGGGTCTCCTACGAGCAGTACTTC. This translates into CASSQLAGVSYEQYF.

The rearrangement uses TRBV28 and TRBJ2-1; tentatively, D is TRBD2 (6 bases). Trimming took 0 bases from V and 9 from J, leaving 9 bases between them. The CDR3 totals 13 residues. The germline gives CDR1 MDHEN, CDR2 SYDVKM. This CDR3 reads CASSLWIGGEQFF. CDR3 in DNA: TGTGCCAGCAGTTTATGGATCGGGGGTGAGCAGTTCTTC.

The V call is TRBV5-1, the J call TRBJ1-5; tentatively, D is TRBD1 (5 bases). V lost 8 bases to trimming and J lost 4 bases, with 16 bases between them. Germline loops: CDR1 SGHRS, CDR2 YFSETQ. This CDR3 comprises 14 residues. The CDR3 nucleotides read TGCGCCAGTCCGGCCCATCAGGGAAATCAGCCCCAGCATTTT. Protein product: CASPAHQGNQPQHF.

The rearrangement uses TRBV9 and TRBJ2-1, with a weak D call TRBD1 (7 bases). The germline gives CDR1 SGDLS, CDR2 YYNGEE. The ends were cut back, 0 bases at V and 10 bases at J, with 17 bases in the middle. The CDR3 runs 15 residues. In DNA, the CDR3 is TGTGCCAGCAGCGTAGGGGGGGACAGCCTGAGGGAGCAGTTCTTC. Translation: CASSVGGDSLREQFF.

V and J are TRBV6-5 and TRBJ1-1; D ambiguous. Between the trimmed V and J ends, which lost 7 bases and 1 base, there was a span of 7 bases. Germline-derived CDR1 and CDR2 are MNHEY and SVGAGI. The CDR3 has 12 amino acids. CDR3 sequence: CASTRGNTEAFF. The CDR3, as DNA: TGTGCCAGCACTCGGGGGAACACTGAAGCTTTCTTT.

The chain combines TRBV6-5 with TRBJ2-7, with D possibly matching TRBD1 (5 bases). The CDR3 runs to 14 residues. Germline assignment: CDR1 MNHEY and CDR2 SVGAGI. Trimming took off 2 bases at V and 2 bases at J, with 10 bases between the two ends. CDR3 protein: CASSYRGKAYEQYF. In nucleotides, the CDR3 is TGTGCCAGCAGTTACAGGGGAAAGGCCTACGAGCAGTACTTC.

The count of this clone is one. A read error may be the cause here, since a much bigger clone is one base away. The rearrangement links TRBV6-5 to TRBJ1-2; TRBD1 agrees at 7 bases. With 6 bases clipped from V and 3 bases from J, the junction kept 1 base outside the gene matches. CDR3 size: 12 residues. CDR1 and CDR2 (germline): MNHEY, SVGAGI. CDR3 in DNA: TGTGCCAGCAGCGGGACAGACTATGGCTACACCTTC. Its protein is CASSGTDYGYTF.

The chain is built from TRBV2 and TRBJ1-2; a possible D gene is TRBD1 (5 bases). The CDR3 totals 14 residues. Germline V lookup: CDR1 SNHLY, CDR2 FYNNEI. Trimming took 5 bases from V and 8 from J, leaving 18 bases between them. DNA of the CDR3: TGTGCCAGCAGTCCGTTGGGGGGTGGAGAGGGCTACACCTTC. It specifies CASSPLGGGEGYTF.

The chain uses TRBV5-1 and TRBJ1-1; no clear D. Germline lookup yields CDR1 SGHRS and CDR2 YFSETQ. CDR3 length: 15 amino acids. Trimming cost V 7 bases and J 2 bases, with 18 bases left between them. The CDR3, as DNA: TGCGCCAGCCACCCCGTTCCAGGCCGCAACACTGAAGCTTTCTTT. Protein product: CASHPVPGRNTEAFF.

The chain is built from TRBV7-3 and TRBJ1-1, with 9 bases fitting TRBD1. V lost 4 bases and J lost 6; bases outside the gene matches: 9. Germline CDR1 is SGHTA and CDR2 is FQGTGA. The CDR3 totals 15 residues. The CDR3 loop reads CASSSSGTGFAEAFF. CDR3 in DNA: TGTGCCAGCAGCTCATCAGGGACAGGGTTCGCTGAAGCTTTCTTT.

The V gene is TRBV19, the J gene TRBJ2-5; possibly TRBD2 for D (5 bases). Germline V gives CDR1 LNHDA, CDR2 SQIVND (reference sequence). The CDR3 is 12 amino acids. V dropped 4 bases and J dropped 4 bases, with 7 bases sitting between them. The CDR3 protein is CASSRGRETQYF. The DNA of the CDR3 is TGTGCCAGTAGTAGAGGGAGAGAGACCCAGTACTTC.

The chain carries TRBV7-3 and TRBJ2-3, with 8 nucleotides matching TRBD2. The CDR3 loop spans 16 amino acids. Trimming took 3 bases from V and 1 from J; bases not matched to a gene: 6. From germline, CDR1 is SGHTA and CDR2 FQGTGA. In DNA, the CDR3 is TGTGCCAGCAGCTTTATCCCCGGGGGGGGCACAGATACGCAGTATTTT. Residues: CASSFIPGGGTDTQYF.

This chain joins TRBV6-5 and TRBJ1-2; D gene uncertain. This CDR3 comprises 15 residues. The germline gives CDR1 MNHEY, CDR2 SVGAGI. V shed 0 bases and J shed 5 bases, with 13 bases lying between them. In DNA form, the CDR3 reads TGTGCCAGCAGTTACTCGTCGGGAGGGAATTATGGCTACACCTTC. This gives the protein CASSYSSGGNYGYTF.

The chain combines TRBV5-1 with TRBJ1-1; perhaps TRBD1 as D (6 bases). The CDR3 has 14 residues. Trimming removed 7 bases at V and 5 bases at J, with 18 bases between. Looked up from germline, CDR1 is SGHRS and CDR2 is YFSETQ. CDR3 DNA: TGCGCCAGCGGAGAGGGGGTTGGCGGGACTGAAGCTTTCTTT. The encoded protein is CASGEGVGGTEAFF.

This clone came up a few times. This chain links TRBV5-8 with TRBJ1-5; D not resolved. The CDR3 loop spans 16 amino acids. Trimming took 6 bases from V and 2 from J, leaving 18 bases between them. Germline-derived CDR1 and CDR2 are SGHTS and YDEGEE. The CDR3 region has the DNA TGTGCCAGCATTCCCCCCGTGGGAGGCCGCAATCAGCCCCAGCATTTT. Its protein product is CASIPPVGGRNQPQHF.

The chain is built from TRBV18 and TRBJ2-5, with a weak D call TRBD1 (6 bases). V lost 3 bases, J lost 2 bases, and 16 bases lay in between. This CDR3 region has 16 residues. The germline V gene has CDR1 KGHSH and CDR2 LQKENI. CDR3 protein: CASSPSRGGRQETQYF. In nucleotides, the CDR3 is TGTGCCAGCTCACCCTCACGAGGGGGAAGGCAAGAGACCCAGTACTTC.

This clone was counted only a few times. V usage is TRBV29-1 and J usage is TRBJ1-2; D unclear. The germline CDR1 and CDR2 sequences are SQVTM and ANQGSEA. There are 14 residues in the CDR3. CDR3 nucleotides: TGCAGAGACGAGGCGGGCGGGCCTGAGGATGGCTACACCTTC. Its protein is CRDEAGGPEDGYTF.